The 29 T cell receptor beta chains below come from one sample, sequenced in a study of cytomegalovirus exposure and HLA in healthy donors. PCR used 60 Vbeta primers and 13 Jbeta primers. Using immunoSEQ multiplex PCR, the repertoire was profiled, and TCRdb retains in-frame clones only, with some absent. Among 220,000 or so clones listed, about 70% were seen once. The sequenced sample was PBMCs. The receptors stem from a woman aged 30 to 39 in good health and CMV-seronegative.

The DNA for the CDR3 is TGTGCCAGCAGTGACCAGGATGAAGAGACCCAGTACTTC. It specifies CASSDQDEETQYF. The rearrangement links TRBV6-1 to TRBJ2-5; D remains unclear. This CDR3 comprises 13 residues. Germline CDR1 is MNHNS and CDR2 is SASEGT. V dropped 3 bases and J dropped 3 bases, with 8 bases sitting between them.

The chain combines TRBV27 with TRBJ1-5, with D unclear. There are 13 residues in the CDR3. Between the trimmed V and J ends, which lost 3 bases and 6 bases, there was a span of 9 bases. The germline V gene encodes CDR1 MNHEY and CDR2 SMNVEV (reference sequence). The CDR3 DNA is TGTGCCAGCAGTTTTTCCCCCGGTCAGCCCCAGCATTTT. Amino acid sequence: CASSFSPGQPQHF.

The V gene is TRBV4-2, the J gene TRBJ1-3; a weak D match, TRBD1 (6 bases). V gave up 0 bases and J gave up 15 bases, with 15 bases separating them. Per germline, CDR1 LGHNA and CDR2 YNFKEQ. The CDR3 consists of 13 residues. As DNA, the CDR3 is TGTGCCAGCAGCCAAGAGGCGATACAGGGAAAATATTTT. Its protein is CASSQEAIQGKYF.

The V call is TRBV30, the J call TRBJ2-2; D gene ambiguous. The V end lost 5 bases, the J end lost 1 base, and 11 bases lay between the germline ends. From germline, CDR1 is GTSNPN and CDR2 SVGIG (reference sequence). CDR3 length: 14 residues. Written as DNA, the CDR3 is TGTGCCTGGCGGCTAGACTGGAACACCGGGGAGCTGTTTTTT. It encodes CAWRLDWNTGELFF.

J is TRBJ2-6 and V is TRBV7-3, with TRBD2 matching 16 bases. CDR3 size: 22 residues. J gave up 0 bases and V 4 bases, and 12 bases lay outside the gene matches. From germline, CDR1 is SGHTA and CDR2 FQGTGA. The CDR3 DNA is TGTGCCAGCAGCTCTCAACCGGGACTAGCGGGAGGGGACCCCTCTGGGGCCAACGTCCTGACTTTC. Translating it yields CASSSQPGLAGGDPSGANVLTF.

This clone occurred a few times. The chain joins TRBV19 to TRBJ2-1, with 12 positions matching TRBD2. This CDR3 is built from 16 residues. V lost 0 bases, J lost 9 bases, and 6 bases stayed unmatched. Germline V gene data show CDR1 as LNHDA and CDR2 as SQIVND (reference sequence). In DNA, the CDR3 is TGTGCCAGTAGTATAGAGGCTAGCGGGGGGGTAAGTGAGCAGTTCTTC. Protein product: CASSIEASGGVSEQFF.

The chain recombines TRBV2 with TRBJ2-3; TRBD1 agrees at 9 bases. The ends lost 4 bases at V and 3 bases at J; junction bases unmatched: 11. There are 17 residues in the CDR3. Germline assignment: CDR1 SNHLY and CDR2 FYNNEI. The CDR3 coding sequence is TGTGCCAGCAGTGTGGCCGGGACAGGGCCCTTTACAGATACGCAGTATTTT. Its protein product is CASSVAGTGPFTDTQYF. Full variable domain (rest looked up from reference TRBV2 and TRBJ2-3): EPEVTQTPSHQVTQMGQEVILRCVPISNHLYFYWYRQILGQKVEFLVSFYNNEISEKSEIFDDQFSVERPDGSNFTLKIRSTKLEDSAMYFCASSVAGTGPFTDTQYFGPGTRLTVL.

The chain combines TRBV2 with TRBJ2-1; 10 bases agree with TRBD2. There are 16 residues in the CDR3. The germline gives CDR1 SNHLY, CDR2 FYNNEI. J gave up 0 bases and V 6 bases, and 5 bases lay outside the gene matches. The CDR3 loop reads CASRERLAGSYNEQFF. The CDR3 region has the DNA TGTGCCAGCAGGGAAAGACTAGCGGGCTCCTACAATGAGCAGTTCTTC.

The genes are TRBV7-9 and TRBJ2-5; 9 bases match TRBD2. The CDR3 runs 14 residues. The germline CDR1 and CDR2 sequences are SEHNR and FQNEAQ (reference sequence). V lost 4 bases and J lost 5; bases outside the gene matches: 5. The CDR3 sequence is CASSSGGGVETQYF. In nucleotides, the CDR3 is TGTGCCAGCAGCTCGGGCGGGGGGGTGGAGACCCAGTACTTC.

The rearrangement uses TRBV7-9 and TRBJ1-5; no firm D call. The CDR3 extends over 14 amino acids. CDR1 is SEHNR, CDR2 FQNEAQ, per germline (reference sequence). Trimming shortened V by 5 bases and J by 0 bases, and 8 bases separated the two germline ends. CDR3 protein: CASSRQDSNQPQHF. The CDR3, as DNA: TGTGCCAGCAGCCGGCAGGATAGCAATCAGCCCCAGCATTTT.

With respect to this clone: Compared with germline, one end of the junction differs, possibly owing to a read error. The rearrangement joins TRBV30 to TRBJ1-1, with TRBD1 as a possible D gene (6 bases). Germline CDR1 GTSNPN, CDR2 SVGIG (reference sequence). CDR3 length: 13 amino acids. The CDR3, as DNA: TGTGACTGGAGGGAAAGGGGGTTAACTGAAGCTTTCTTT. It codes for CDWRERGLTEAFF.

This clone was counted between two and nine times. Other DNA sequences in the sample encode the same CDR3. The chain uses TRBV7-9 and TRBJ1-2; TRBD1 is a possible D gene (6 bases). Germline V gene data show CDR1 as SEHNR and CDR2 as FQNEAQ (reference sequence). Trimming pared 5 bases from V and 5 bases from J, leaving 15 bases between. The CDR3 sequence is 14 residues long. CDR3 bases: TGTGCCAGCAGCCTAGAGGGGGGGAATTATGGCTACACCTTC. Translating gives CASSLEGGNYGYTF.

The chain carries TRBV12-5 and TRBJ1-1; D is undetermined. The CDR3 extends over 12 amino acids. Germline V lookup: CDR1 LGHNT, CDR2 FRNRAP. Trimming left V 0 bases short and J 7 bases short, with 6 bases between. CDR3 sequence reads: CASGLVRGEAFF. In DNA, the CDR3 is TGTGCTAGTGGTTTGGTACGAGGTGAAGCTTTCTTT.

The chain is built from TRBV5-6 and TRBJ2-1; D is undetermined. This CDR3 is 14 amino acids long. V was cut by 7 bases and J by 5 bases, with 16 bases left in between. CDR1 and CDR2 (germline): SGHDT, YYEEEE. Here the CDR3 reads CASPPAVGHNEQFF. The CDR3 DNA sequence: TGTGCCAGCCCCCCGGCCGTGGGCCACAATGAGCAGTTCTTC.

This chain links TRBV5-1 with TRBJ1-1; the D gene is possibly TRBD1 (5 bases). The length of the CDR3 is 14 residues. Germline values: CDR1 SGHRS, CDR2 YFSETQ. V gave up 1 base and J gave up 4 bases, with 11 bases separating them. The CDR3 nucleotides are TGCGCCAGCAGCTTGTATGCGGGGGTCACTGAAGCTTTCTTT. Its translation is CASSLYAGVTEAFF.

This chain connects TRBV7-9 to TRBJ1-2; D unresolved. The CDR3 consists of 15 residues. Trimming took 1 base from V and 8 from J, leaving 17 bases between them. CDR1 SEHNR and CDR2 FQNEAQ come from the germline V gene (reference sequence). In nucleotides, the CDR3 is TGTGCCAGCAGCTTAGGGACTCCAGGAAGGGAAGGCTACACCTTC. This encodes CASSLGTPGREGYTF. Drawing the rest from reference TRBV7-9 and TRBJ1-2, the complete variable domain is DTGVSQNPRHKITKRGQNVTFRCDPISEHNRLYWYRQTLGQGPEFLTYFQNEAQLEKSRLLSDRFSAERPKGSFSTLEIQRTEQGDSAMYLCASSLGTPGREGYTFGSGTRLTVV.

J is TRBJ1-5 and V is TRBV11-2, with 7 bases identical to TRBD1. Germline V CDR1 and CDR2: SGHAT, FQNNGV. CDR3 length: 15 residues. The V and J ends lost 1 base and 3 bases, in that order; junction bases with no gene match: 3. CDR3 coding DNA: TGTGCCAGCAGCTTAGGACAGGGCGCCAATCAGCCCCAGCATTTT. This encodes CASSLGQGANQPQHF.

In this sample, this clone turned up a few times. CDR3 sequence: CASSEHIRQKLGYTF. CDR3 nucleotides: TGTGCCAGCAGTGAGCATATACGACAAAAGCTGGGCTACACCTTC. The chain joins TRBV2 to TRBJ1-2; no reliable D call. The germline V gene encodes CDR1 SNHLY and CDR2 FYNNEI. The CDR3 extends over 15 amino acids. Between the trimmed V and J ends, which lost 3 bases and 8 bases, there was a span of 19 bases.

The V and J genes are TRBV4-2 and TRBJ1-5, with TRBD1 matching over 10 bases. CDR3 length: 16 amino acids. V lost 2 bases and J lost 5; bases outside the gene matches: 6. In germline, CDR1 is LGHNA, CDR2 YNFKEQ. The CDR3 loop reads CASSQPGQGVYQPQHF. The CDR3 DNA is TGTGCCAGCAGCCAACCTGGACAGGGGGTCTATCAGCCCCAGCATTTT.

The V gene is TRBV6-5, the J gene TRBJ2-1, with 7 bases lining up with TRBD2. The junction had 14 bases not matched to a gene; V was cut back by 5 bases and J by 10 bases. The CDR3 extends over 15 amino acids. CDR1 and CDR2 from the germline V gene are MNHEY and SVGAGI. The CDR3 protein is CASSPSIGGVQEQFF. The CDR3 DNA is TGTGCCAGCAGTCCCTCAATTGGGGGGGTTCAAGAGCAGTTCTTC.

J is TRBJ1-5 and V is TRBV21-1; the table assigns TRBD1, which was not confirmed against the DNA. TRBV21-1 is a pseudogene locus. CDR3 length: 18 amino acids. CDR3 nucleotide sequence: TGTGCCAGCAGCAAATGGGGTCCTACCGACAGGGGAAGTCAGCCCCAGCATTTT. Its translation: CASSKWGPTDRGSQPQHF.

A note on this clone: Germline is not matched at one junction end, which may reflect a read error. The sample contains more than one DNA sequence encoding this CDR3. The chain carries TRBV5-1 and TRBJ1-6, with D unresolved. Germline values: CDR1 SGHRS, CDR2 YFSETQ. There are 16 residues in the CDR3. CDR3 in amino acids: CASSLGGSRDNSPLHF. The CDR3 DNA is TGCGCCAGCAGCTTGGGAGGGTCTCGGGATAATTCCCCCCTCCACTTT.

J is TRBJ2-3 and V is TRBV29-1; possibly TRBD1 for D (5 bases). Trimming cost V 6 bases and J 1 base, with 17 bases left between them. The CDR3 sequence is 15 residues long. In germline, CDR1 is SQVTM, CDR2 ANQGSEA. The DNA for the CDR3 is TGCAGCGTAGGGAATGGGGCCCAGGGCACAGATACGCAGTATTTT. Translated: CSVGNGAQGTDTQYF.

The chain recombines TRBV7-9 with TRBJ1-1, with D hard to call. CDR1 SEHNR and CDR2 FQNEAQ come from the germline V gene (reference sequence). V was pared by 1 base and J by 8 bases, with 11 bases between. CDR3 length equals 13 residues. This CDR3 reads CASSLGGSVEAFF. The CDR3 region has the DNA TGTGCCAGCAGCTTAGGCGGGTCAGTCGAAGCTTTCTTT.

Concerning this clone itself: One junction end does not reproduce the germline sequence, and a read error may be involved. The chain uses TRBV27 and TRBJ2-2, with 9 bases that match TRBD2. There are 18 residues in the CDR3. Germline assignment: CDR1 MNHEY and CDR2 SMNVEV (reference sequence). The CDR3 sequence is CAISFGASGVSYTGELFF. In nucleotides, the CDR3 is TGTGCCATCAGTTTTGGGGCTAGCGGGGTATCCTACACCGGGGAGCTGTTTTTT.

The CDR3 protein is CASDLLAYRSYNEQFF. The CDR3 DNA reads TGCGCCAGCGATCTTTTAGCGTATCGTTCCTACAATGAGCAGTTCTTC. The V call is TRBV10-2, the J call TRBJ2-1; perhaps TRBD2 as D (5 bases). The ends were cut back, 8 bases at V and 1 base at J, with 18 bases in the middle. There are 16 residues in the CDR3. CDR1 is WSHSY and CDR2 is SAAADI in the germline V gene.

The chain's CDR3 is CSVRTGDGYTF. CDR3 nucleotide sequence: TGCAGCGTGCGAACGGGAGATGGCTACACCTTC. The chain is built from TRBV29-1 and TRBJ1-2; D gene uncertain. The CDR3 totals 11 residues. Looked up from germline, CDR1 is SQVTM and CDR2 is ANQGSEA. The V end lost 6 bases, the J end lost 6 bases, and 11 bases lay between the germline ends.

This CDR3 reads CASSEGLAGVPGELFF. The DNA for the CDR3 is TGTGCCAGCAGTGAGGGACTAGCGGGAGTACCCGGGGAGCTGTTTTTT. The rearrangement links TRBV6-1 to TRBJ2-2; 14 bases line up with TRBD2. Germline V gene data show CDR1 as MNHNS and CDR2 as SASEGT. The trim removed 3 bases at V and 6 bases at J, leaving 3 bases unmatched. CDR3 length: 16 amino acids.

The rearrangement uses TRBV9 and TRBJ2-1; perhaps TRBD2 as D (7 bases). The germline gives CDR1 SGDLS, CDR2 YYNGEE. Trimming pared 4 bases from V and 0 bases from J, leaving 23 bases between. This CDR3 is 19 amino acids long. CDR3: CASSPTYRAGAPSYNEQFF. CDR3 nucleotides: TGTGCCAGCAGCCCCACGTATAGGGCGGGGGCCCCCTCCTACAATGAGCAGTTCTTC.